Sequencing of this T cell receptor (beta chain) was carried out in a study of identifying expanded T cells in peripheral blood. This CDR3 comprises 13 residues. CDR1 is LNHDA and CDR2 is SQIVND in the germline V gene (reference sequence). V shed 7 bases and J 7 bases; nucleotides not matched to a gene: 9. Collection occurred without any documented infections or immune events in donors. TCRdb keeps only in-frame clones here, not all; method: immunoSEQ multiplex PCR. This sample has approximately 100,000 clones; around 89% occur once, and the top ten carry roughly 15%. About this clone: Antigen specificity is unknown.

Study results and caveats: Across healthy donors, higher total template counts meant significantly greater roughly two-week count variance. Over approximately two and four weeks, about 15 and 19 clones changed, versus around 1.3 between replicates.

This TCR was sampled from a person aged 18-70 years in good health. The rearrangement joins TRBV19 to TRBJ1-1; 7 positions agree with TRBD1. Sample: blood. The CDR3 protein is CASIGAGGGEAFF. CDR3 coding DNA: TGTGCCAGTATCGGTGCAGGGGGTGGTGAAGCTTTCTTT. Complete variable domain (other parts from reference TRBV19 and TRBJ1-1): DGGITQSPKYLFRKEGQNVTLSCEQNLNHDAMYWYRQDPGQGLRLIYYSQIVNDFQKGDIAEGYSVSREKKESFPLTVTSAQKNPTAFYLCASIGAGGGEAFFGQGTRLTVV.